This T cell receptor beta chain was documented in a study of blood T cells in healthy people across ages. Findings and limits, study-wide: Per million T cells, TCR beta diversity dropped roughly linearly as age increased. Unknown donor CMV status possibly confounded expanded clonotype changes.

Germline V gives CDR1 SGDLS, CDR2 YYNGEE. The CDR3 covers 17 residues. V was trimmed by 4 bases and J by 7 bases, leaving 24 bases between them. On this clonotype: Its specificity is not known.

It was with a sample-barcoded 5' primer and a J-beta primer mix that a second PCR of about 6 to 12 cycles was run. Individual samples furnished no less than 2.5 million CDR3-containing paired-end reads apiece. TCRdb independently ran MiXCR on the 5' RACE reads; one entry per CDR3 protein. This sample has more than 500,000 distinct CDR3 sequences, with roughly a quarter found just once. This same sample was also part of a study on T cells of mothers and their children. Per that study: Unrelated mother-child pairs always had slightly, but never significantly, lower normalized overlap than related pairs.

The sequence derives from a boy aged 2 to 9 in good health. V gene TRBV9 combines with J gene TRBJ2-1, with D perhaps matching TRBD1 or TRBD2 (5 bases each). Sequencing was done on a sample of blood. In DNA form, the CDR3 reads TGTGCCAGCAGCCCAAATCTTTGGGGGTACGAAGGGAATGAGCAGTTCTTC. Its protein product is CASSPNLWGYEGNEQFF. Full variable domain (remainder filled in from reference TRBV9 and TRBJ2-1): DSGVTQTPKHLITATGQRVTLRCSPRSGDLSVYWYQQSLDQGLQFLIQYYNGEERAKGNILERFSAQQFPDLHSELNLSSLELGDSALYFCASSPNLWGYEGNEQFFGPGTRLTVL.